This T cell receptor beta chain originates from a study of CD8 T cells in Susac syndrome. With random hexamers, about 0.45 to 1 ug RNA was reverse transcribed. TCRdb fed the immunoSEQ multiplex PCR reads into MiXCR, producing one record per CDR3 protein. The table lists 74,000 or so distinct CDR3 sequences, 93% of them singletons. The specimen was CD4+ T cells from PBMCs. This receptor was identified in a human donor with Susac syndrome.

CDR3 loop: CASSGDRGGKAFF. The DNA for the CDR3 is TGTGCCAGCAGTGGGGACAGGGGAGGGAAAGCTTTCTTT. The V call is TRBV12-3 or TRBV12-4, the J call TRBJ1-1, with 10 bases aligning to TRBD1. This CDR3 has 13 residues. The J segment lost 9 bases and the V segment lost 5 bases, leaving 6 bases of the junction unmatched.